This T cell receptor (beta chain) is from a study of T cell changes during pregnancy in multiple sclerosis. Assay used: immunoSEQ multiplex PCR; TCRdb lists only in-frame clones, some missing. The sample lists 70,000 to 95,000 clones; 93% were seen once. Per germline, CDR1 SGHTA and CDR2 FQGTGA. This CDR3 is built from 11 residues. Trimming took off 4 bases at V and 12 bases at J, with 12 bases between the two ends. Specimen: peripheral blood, collected in the second trimester of pregnancy. The sequence derives from a female donor with multiple sclerosis, enrolled in a pregnancy study. The J gene is TRBJ1-2, the V gene TRBV7-3; D call uncertain. For the CDR3, the DNA is TGTGCCAGCAGCTCGCTCCCAAAGCACACCTTC. Protein sequence: CASSSLPKHTF.